Below, 28 T cell receptor beta chains from the same sample are listed, as sequenced in a study of control samples from healthy donors and cancer patients. Some clones are missing from TCRdb's copy, which holds only in-frame ones; the method was immunoSEQ multiplex PCR. The sample gives 130,000 or so clones, roughly 90% of which show up once; about 40% is in the top ten. Specimen: blood. The receptors were sampled from a man aged 45-65 years in good health.

The rearrangement links TRBV4-2 to TRBJ1-4, with a possible D match to TRBD1 (6 bases). The germline V gene has CDR1 LGHNA and CDR2 YNFKEQ. V was shortened by 4 bases and J by 3 bases, with 21 bases between the two germline ends. This CDR3 comprises 18 residues. The CDR3 region is CASSLGEEGGRANEKLFF. The DNA of the CDR3 is TGTGCCAGCAGCCTTGGGGAGGAGGGGGGGAGAGCTAATGAAAAACTGTTTTTT.

The chain joins TRBV18 to TRBJ2-3; TRBD2 agrees at 11 bases. Germline V gene lookup returns CDR1 KGHSH and CDR2 LQKENI. The CDR3 extends over 17 amino acids. V trimming: 4 bases; J trimming: 0 bases; junction bases outside the gene matches: 6. CDR3 sequence reads: CASSRLLAGESTDTQYF. The CDR3 region has the DNA TGTGCCAGCTCACGACTACTAGCGGGGGAAAGCACAGATACGCAGTATTTT. The full variable domain, with the rest looked up from reference TRBV18 and TRBJ2-3, is NAGVMQNPRHLVRRRGQEARLRCSPMKGHSHVYWYRQLPEEGLKFMVYLQKENIIDESGMPKERFSAEFPKEGPSILRIQQVVRGDSAAYFCASSRLLAGESTDTQYFGPGTRLTVL.

This clone was seen only once. The chain recombines TRBV7-2 with TRBJ2-1; a weak D match, TRBD1 (6 bases). CDR1 SGHTA and CDR2 FQGNSA come from the germline V gene. Trimming shortened V by 5 bases and J by 5 bases, and 13 bases separated the two germline ends. The CDR3 runs 14 residues. This chain's CDR3 is CASSHGTTNNEQFF. In nucleotides, the CDR3 is TGTGCCAGCAGCCACGGGACAACCAACAATGAGCAGTTCTTC.

The V and J genes are TRBV14 and TRBJ2-1, with a tentative D call TRBD1 (5 bases). The germline V and J ends were trimmed by 1 base and 6 bases, with 13 bases remaining between them. The CDR3 is 15 amino acids. Per germline, CDR1 SGHDN and CDR2 FVKESK. The CDR3 is CASSQVGAWGNEQFF. For the CDR3, the DNA is TGTGCCAGCAGCCAAGTTGGGGCATGGGGCAATGAGCAGTTCTTC.

The rearrangement uses TRBV7-6 and TRBJ1-1; no definite D call. V was clipped by 5 bases and J by 1 base, with 8 bases between them. In germline, CDR1 is SGHVS, CDR2 FNYEAQ. There are 13 residues in the CDR3. CDR3 nucleotides: TGTGCCAGCAGCGTAACAAGGAACACTGAAGCTTTCTTT. Translated, it gives CASSVTRNTEAFF.

This chain joins TRBV15 and TRBJ1-2, with 10 bases matching TRBD1. This CDR3 comprises 14 residues. The germline V gene encodes CDR1 LNHNV and CDR2 YYDKDF (reference sequence). V was pared by 3 bases and J by 8 bases, with 6 bases of the junction left unmatched. CDR3 bases: TGTGCCACCAGCAGGCGGGACAGGGGTCGAGGCTACACCTTC. Protein: CATSRRDRGRGYTF.

The V call is TRBV6-5, the J call TRBJ2-3, with a weak D call TRBD1 (6 bases). The length of the CDR3 is 16 residues. Germline lookup yields CDR1 MNHEY and CDR2 SVGAGI. V lost 0 bases to trimming and J lost 0 bases, with 10 bases between them. CDR3 in amino acids: CASSYSGTLSTDTQYF. CDR3 coding DNA: TGTGCCAGCAGTTACTCAGGGACACTTAGCACAGATACGCAGTATTTT.

This chain connects TRBV3-1 (or the pseudogene TRBV3-2) to TRBJ2-5; D gene unclear. Looked up from germline, CDR1 is LGHDT and CDR2 is YNNKEL (reference sequence). CDR3 length equals 14 residues. V lost 2 bases, J lost 1 base, and 8 bases lay in between. CDR3 bases: TGTGCCAGCAGCCAAAGATCGGGCCAAGAGACCCAGTACTTC. Protein product: CASSQRSGQETQYF.

The V gene is TRBV10-3, the J gene TRBJ1-1; tentatively, D is TRBD1 (5 bases). Germline CDR1 ENHRY, CDR2 SYGVKD. V lost 7 bases and J lost 5, with 11 bases in between. This CDR3 is built from 12 residues. The CDR3 is CAITGYRTEAFF. CDR3 sequence (DNA): TGTGCCATCACAGGGTATAGGACTGAAGCTTTCTTT.

This clone has a count of ten or more. The gene calls are TRBV4-1 and TRBJ1-2; 7 bases are a match to TRBD1. V gave up 3 bases and J gave up 4 bases; unmatched junction bases: 14. Germline loops: CDR1 MGHRA, CDR2 YSYEKL. The CDR3 has 17 amino acids. In DNA form, the CDR3 reads TGCGCCAGCAGCCAGGGCAGGGACAGCTTAAAGGCCTATGGCTACACCTTC. It codes for CASSQGRDSLKAYGYTF.

This clone was observed a single time. J is TRBJ2-3 and V is TRBV5-1; tentatively, D is TRBD2 (5 bases). Trimming removed 4 bases at V and 0 bases at J, with 12 bases between. Looked up from germline, CDR1 is SGHRS and CDR2 is YFSETQ. This CDR3 is built from 15 residues. CDR3 amino acids: CASSPEAVSTDTQYF. CDR3 DNA: TGCGCCAGCAGCCCCGAAGCGGTAAGCACAGATACGCAGTATTTT.

This clone turned up a few times. The chain combines TRBV24-1 with TRBJ1-6, with TRBD1 identical over 7 bases. J lost 9 bases, V lost 9 bases, and 7 bases had no gene match. The length of the CDR3 is 13 residues. Per the germline V gene, CDR1 is KGHDR and CDR2 is SFDVKD. The chain's CDR3 is CATPDRTGSPLHF. CDR3 nucleotide sequence: TGTGCCACCCCGGACAGGACGGGTTCACCCCTCCACTTT.

This chain uses TRBV5-6 with TRBJ1-2; TRBD1 might be the D (6 bases). From germline, CDR1 is SGHDT and CDR2 YYEEEE. The ends were cut back, 2 bases at V and 0 bases at J, with 14 bases in the middle. This CDR3 region has 16 residues. CDR3 region: CASSFMSQGSNYGYTF. CDR3 nucleotide sequence: TGTGCCAGCAGCTTTATGTCACAGGGATCTAACTATGGCTACACCTTC.

This clone is a singleton in its sample. This sequence joins TRBV4-3 and TRBJ1-1; TRBD1 might be the D (5 bases). The CDR3 length is 14 residues. Trimming cost V 0 bases and J 4 bases, with 9 bases left between them. Germline assignment: CDR1 LGHNA and CDR2 YSLEER. The CDR3 is CASSQDTGSTEAFF. The CDR3 coding sequence is TGCGCCAGCAGCCAAGATACAGGCAGCACTGAAGCTTTCTTT.

This clone was seen just once. The chain recombines TRBV30 with TRBJ1-3, with D unclear. The V end lost 3 bases, the J end lost 4 bases, and 4 bases lay between the germline ends. Germline V CDR1 and CDR2: GTSNPN, SVGIG (reference sequence). This CDR3 comprises 11 residues. The CDR3 sequence: CAWSPGNTIYF. The CDR3 bases are TGTGCCTGGAGCCCCGGAAACACCATATATTTT.

The chain combines TRBV5-6 with TRBJ1-1; D uncertain. Trimming took 3 bases from V and 0 from J, leaving 6 bases between them. The germline gives CDR1 SGHDT, CDR2 YYEEEE. This CDR3 contains 13 residues. CDR3: CASSSILNTEAFF. The DNA of the CDR3 is TGTGCCAGCAGCTCAATACTGAACACTGAAGCTTTCTTT.

The CDR3: CASSYSSGLARTEAFF. The DNA of the CDR3 is TGTGCCAGCAGTTACTCCTCTGGGTTGGCGAGGACTGAAGCTTTCTTT. The gene calls are TRBV6-5 and TRBJ1-1; no definite D call. This CDR3 contains 16 residues. Germline CDR1 reads MNHEY; CDR2 reads SVGAGI. Trimming took 0 bases from V and 5 from J, leaving 16 bases between them.

The genes are TRBV18 and TRBJ1-1; 7 nucleotides match TRBD1. Germline V CDR1 and CDR2: KGHSH, LQKENI. V shed 4 bases and J 0 bases; nucleotides not matched to a gene: 11. There are 17 residues in the CDR3. The CDR3 protein is CASSHTTGRDMNTEAFF. The CDR3 DNA is TGTGCCAGCTCACATACGACAGGGAGGGACATGAACACTGAAGCTTTCTTT.

The J gene is TRBJ1-3, the V gene TRBV7-7, with a weak D call TRBD1 (5 bases). Germline V gene sequence: CDR1 SSHAT, CDR2 FNYEAQ (reference sequence). The CDR3 loop spans 15 amino acids. Trimming shortened V by 5 bases and J by 4 bases, and 15 bases separated the two germline ends. The CDR3 loop reads CASSPGRGVGNTIYF. The CDR3, as DNA: TGTGCCAGCAGCCCTGGAAGGGGTGTGGGAAACACCATATATTTT.

V usage is TRBV24-1 and J usage is TRBJ1-5; D is uncertain. Germline V lookup: CDR1 KGHDR, CDR2 SFDVKD. The CDR3 is made up of 14 amino acids. V was cut by 4 bases and J by 4 bases, with 10 bases left in between. In nucleotides, the CDR3 is TGTGCCACCAGTGAAGGCTCCACTAATCAGCCCCAGCATTTT. Translated, it gives CATSEGSTNQPQHF.

This clone was recorded a few times. The CDR3: CAWSWGRVGQPQHF. The CDR3 nucleotides read TGTGCCTGGAGTTGGGGGAGGGTAGGTCAGCCCCAGCATTTT. The chain links TRBV30 to TRBJ1-5, with TRBD1 as a possible D gene (5 bases). V was cut by 2 bases and J by 6 bases, with 14 bases left in between. Germline CDR1 reads GTSNPN; CDR2 reads SVGIG (reference sequence). The CDR3 extends over 14 amino acids.

The gene calls are TRBV3-1 (or the pseudogene TRBV3-2) and TRBJ1-1; D is unresolved. Trimming shortened V by 3 bases and J by 4 bases, and 9 bases separated the two germline ends. The CDR3 length is 13 residues. Germline V gene sequence: CDR1 LGHDT, CDR2 YNNKEL (reference sequence). This CDR3 is CASSQRTATEAFF. CDR3 nucleotides: TGTGCCAGCAGCCAGAGGACCGCCACTGAAGCTTTCTTT.

The chain employs TRBV5-4 and TRBJ1-2; no clear D. Trimming took off 4 bases at V and 8 bases at J, with 12 bases between the two ends. The CDR3 extends over 12 amino acids. Per the germline V gene, CDR1 is SGHNT and CDR2 is YYREEE (reference sequence). In DNA, the CDR3 is TGTGCCAGCAGCCTCGACCCGGGGGGCTACACCTTC. Its protein is CASSLDPGGYTF.

The chain combines TRBV7-9 with TRBJ2-3, with D hard to call. The CDR3 sequence is 12 residues long. V lost 0 bases and J 14 bases, leaving 12 bases between the germline ends. CDR1 is SEHNR, CDR2 FQNEAQ, per germline (reference sequence). CDR3 in DNA: TGTGCCAGCAGCTTAGCTGGTCAGTCCGTGTATTTT. It codes for CASSLAGQSVYF.

The rearrangement links TRBV4-2 to TRBJ1-2, with 7 bases lining up with TRBD1. J was trimmed by 4 bases and V by 3 bases; bases with no gene match: 11. This CDR3 comprises 16 residues. The V gene's germline CDR1 is LGHNA and CDR2 YNFKEQ. This CDR3 reads CASSQDFTGVLYGYTF. In nucleotides, the CDR3 is TGTGCCAGCAGCCAGGACTTTACAGGGGTTCTCTATGGCTACACCTTC.

The V call is TRBV9, the J call TRBJ1-2; D perhaps matches TRBD1 (6 bases). The CDR3 sequence is 14 residues long. Between the trimmed V and J ends, which lost 0 bases and 3 bases, there was a span of 9 bases. The V gene's germline CDR1 is SGDLS and CDR2 YYNGEE. CDR3 sequence (DNA): TGTGCCAGCAGCGTAGGGGACATTTACTATGGCTACACCTTC. This gives the protein CASSVGDIYYGYTF. The whole variable domain, remainder taken from reference TRBV9 and TRBJ1-2, is DSGVTQTPKHLITATGQRVTLRCSPRSGDLSVYWYQQSLDQGLQFLIQYYNGEERAKGNILERFSAQQFPDLHSELNLSSLELGDSALYFCASSVGDIYYGYTFGSGTRLTVV.

V is TRBV27 and J is TRBJ2-7; 9 nucleotides align to TRBD1. J lost 5 bases, V lost 7 bases, and 9 bases had no gene match. In germline, CDR1 is MNHEY, CDR2 SMNVEV (reference sequence). The CDR3 has 14 residues. The CDR3 loop reads CASTAGTGKNEQYF. The CDR3 nucleotides read TGTGCCAGCACCGCCGGGACAGGGAAAAACGAGCAGTACTTC.

The chain links TRBV6-5 to TRBJ1-4, with a possible D match to TRBD1 (5 bases). The length of the CDR3 is 14 residues. The germline V and J ends were trimmed by 4 bases and 4 bases, with 10 bases remaining between them. Germline CDR1 and CDR2: MNHEY and SVGAGI. In DNA form, the CDR3 reads TGTGCCAGCAGTTCTCGACAGAGTAATGAAAAACTGTTTTTT. This gives the protein CASSSRQSNEKLFF.